This TCR beta chain was captured in a study of technical replicates of blood from a few donors. Measured with immunoSEQ multiplex PCR; TCRdb has only the in-frame clones, and not every one. The profile shows about 84,000 clones, roughly 93% of them singletons. The sequenced material came from T cells isolated from PBMCs. This receptor was taken from a human donor in good health.

DNA of the CDR3: TGCGCCAGCAGCCAACCTCGACAGGTTTACATGAACACTGAAGCTTTCTTT. Translated, it gives CASSQPRQVYMNTEAFF. The genes are TRBV4-1 and TRBJ1-1, with D possibly being TRBD1 (6 bases). The V end was cut by 2 bases, the J end by 0 bases, with 16 bases between. Germline V gene data show CDR1 as MGHRA and CDR2 as YSYEKL. The CDR3 loop spans 17 amino acids.